What follows describes a single TCR beta chain. Its cognate antigen is unknown. The CDR3 runs 14 residues. CDR1 SGHTA and CDR2 FQGNSA come from the germline V gene. Trimming took off 3 bases at V and 0 bases at J, with 8 bases between the two ends. Clones were sequenced by immunoSEQ multiplex PCR, and TCRdb holds only the in-frame ones, with some missing. The profile shows 40,000 or so clones, 65% to 85% of them singletons. This sample is drawn from a study of vaccination effects on CD4 cells after COVID-19. Study summary: Under the ViraFEST assay, PBMC were stimulated with viral peptide pools so that antigen-specific CD4+ T cells expanded. Sequencing was performed afterwards.

An approximately 10-day culture period preceded the isolation of CD4+ T cells. Vaccinated recipients, who were negative for nucleocapsid antibodies, had no history of SARS-CoV-2 infection. A half-volume exchange with IL-2 medium occurred on days 3 and 7. The specimen was CD4+ T cells from PBMCs cultured without peptide, collected before COVID-19 vaccination. This clonotype originated in a human donor who received a COVID-19 vaccine. This chain uses TRBV7-2 with TRBJ1-1; D not certain. CDR3 in DNA: TGTGCCAGCAGCTTGGGAGTATTGAACACTGAAGCTTTCTTT. This codes for CASSLGVLNTEAFF.